A single sample gave rise to the 12 T cell receptor beta chains below, sequenced in a study of post-analysis software for immune sequencing data. The study, taken as a whole, reports: Elevated frequency relative to controls characterized a handful of TRBV segments in patients, TRBV5-6, TRBV5-1 and TRBV20-1 among them.

Each TCR beta cDNA library carried unique molecular identifiers. Each CDR3 protein is one row after TCRdb ran MiXCR on the PCR reads. The sample yields around 400,000 distinct CDR3 sequences, less than 40% seen once. These receptors have no identified antigens. The sample taken for sequencing was blood. These TCRs come from a girl aged 2-10 years with multiple sclerosis.

This chain uses TRBV29-1 with TRBJ2-7; unclear D gene. The CDR3 covers 11 residues. The V gene lost 7 bases and the J gene lost 3 bases, with 10 bases spanning the gap. Germline V gene lookup returns CDR1 SQVTM and CDR2 ANQGSEA. The CDR3 bases are TGCAGCGCCCGAGGCCTCTACGAGCAGTACTTC. Translated, it gives CSARGLYEQYF.

CDR3 in amino acids: CASSPGPATGGDTQYF. The DNA of the CDR3 is TGTGCCAGCAGCCCAGGGCCAGCGACAGGGGGAGATACGCAGTATTTT. The rearrangement joins TRBV7-2 to TRBJ2-3; 9 positions match TRBD1. Germline-derived CDR1 and CDR2 are SGHTA and FQGNSA. The CDR3 extends over 16 amino acids. V lost 5 bases and J lost 5; bases outside the gene matches: 11.

This clonotype occurred a few times. The chain uses TRBV15 and TRBJ1-5, with D unresolved. From germline, CDR1 is LNHNV and CDR2 YYDKDF (reference sequence). The CDR3 runs 14 residues. V was pared by 0 bases and J by 3 bases, with 6 bases between. CDR3 loop: CATSRDRINQPQHF. In DNA form, the CDR3 reads TGTGCCACCAGCAGAGACAGGATCAATCAGCCCCAGCATTTT.

The rearrangement joins TRBV7-9 to TRBJ1-2, with 10 bases fitting TRBD1. V dropped 1 base and J dropped 3; count of bases not matched to a gene: 5. The CDR3 length is 16 residues. Germline CDR1 reads SEHNR; CDR2 reads FQNEAQ (reference sequence). The CDR3 sequence: CASSLERDRGYYGYTF. The CDR3 DNA is TGTGCCAGCAGCTTAGAGCGGGACAGGGGCTACTATGGCTACACCTTC. Full variable domain (remainder filled in from reference TRBV7-9 and TRBJ1-2): DTGVSQNPRHKITKRGQNVTFRCDPISEHNRLYWYRQTLGQGPEFLTYFQNEAQLEKSRLLSDRFSAERPKGSFSTLEIQRTEQGDSAMYLCASSLERDRGYYGYTFGSGTRLTVV.

This clonotype was seen only a few times. This rearrangement joins TRBV7-2 to TRBJ2-7, with D tentatively TRBD1 or TRBD2 (5 bases each). Germline V gene data show CDR1 as SGHTA and CDR2 as FQGNSA. This CDR3 has 15 residues. Trimming pared 5 bases from V and 0 bases from J, leaving 14 bases between. CDR3 in amino acids: CASSTVAGTSYEQYF. CDR3 nucleotide sequence: TGTGCCAGCAGCACCGTGGCAGGGACCTCCTACGAGCAGTACTTC.

In this sample, this clonotype turned up a few times. The chain carries TRBV29-1 and TRBJ2-5; 7 bases are a match to TRBD1. The CDR3 consists of 13 residues. CDR1 and CDR2 (germline): SQVTM, ANQGSEA. The junction had 13 bases not matched to a gene; V was cut back by 4 bases and J by 11 bases. CDR3 DNA: TGCAGCGTTGGACAGGGTCTCCTAGGAGAGCAGTACTTC. As protein: CSVGQGLLGEQYF.

This clonotype was counted between two and nine times. The chain joins TRBV7-9 to TRBJ2-1; TRBD2 agrees at 10 bases. The trim removed 5 bases at V and 12 bases at J, leaving 13 bases unmatched. This CDR3 contains 15 residues. Germline CDR1 is SEHNR and CDR2 is FQNEAQ (reference sequence). The CDR3 protein is CASSIQREGQYSQFF. CDR3 bases: TGTGCCAGCAGCATTCAGCGGGAGGGCCAATACTCGCAGTTCTTC. Full variable domain (remainder filled in from reference TRBV7-9 and TRBJ2-1): DTGVSQNPRHKITKRGQNVTFRCDPISEHNRLYWYRQTLGQGPEFLTYFQNEAQLEKSRLLSDRFSAERPKGSFSTLEIQRTEQGDSAMYLCASSIQREGQYSQFFGPGTRLTVL.

The chain links TRBV28 to TRBJ1-5; D remains ambiguous. CDR3 length: 14 amino acids. V was shortened by 6 bases and J by 7 bases, with 16 bases between the two germline ends. Germline V lookup: CDR1 MDHEN, CDR2 SYDVKM. The CDR3 loop is CASSPLRVSQPQHF. As DNA, the CDR3 is TGTGCCAGCAGCCCACTCCGGGTAAGCCAGCCCCAGCATTTT.

The chain recombines TRBV20-1 with TRBJ2-3, with TRBD1 matching over 8 bases. Per the germline V gene, CDR1 is DFQATT and CDR2 is SNEGSKA (reference sequence). The CDR3 has 14 amino acids. V shed 4 bases and J 2 bases; nucleotides not matched to a gene: 5. The CDR3 sequence is CSATRTGFTDTQYF. The DNA for the CDR3 is TGCAGTGCTACGCGGACAGGGTTCACAGATACGCAGTATTTT.

Notes on this clonotype: One end of the junction fails to match germline, which may point to a read error. The J gene is TRBJ2-5, the V gene TRBV4-1; 7 bases line up with TRBD1. Germline lookup yields CDR1 MGHRA and CDR2 YSYEKL. The CDR3 is 14 amino acids. CDR3 bases: TGCGCCAGCAGCCAGGGGACAGAAGAAGAGACCCGGTACTTC. Encoded protein: CASSQGTEEETRYF.

CDR3 bases: TGTGCCAGCAGTAAACTAGCAATAGGTCAAGAGACCCAGTACTTC. Residues: CASSKLAIGQETQYF. The genes are TRBV6-6 and TRBJ2-5; possible D gene TRBD2, 6 bases. The V end was cut by 5 bases, the J end by 2 bases, with 15 bases between. CDR1 and CDR2 from the germline V gene are MNHNY and SVGAGI (reference sequence). CDR3 size: 15 residues.

This clonotype was observed a handful of times. V gene TRBV4-3 combines with J gene TRBJ2-1, with D perhaps assigned TRBD1 or TRBD2 (5 bases each). The CDR3 contains 14 residues. Trimming stripped 5 bases from V and 8 bases from J, with 16 bases between. The germline CDR1 and CDR2 sequences are LGHNA and YSLEER. The CDR3 nucleotides are TGCGCCAGCAGCACTCGGGACCACGGCTATGAGCAGTTCTTC. This translates into CASSTRDHGYEQFF.